This T cell receptor beta chain came from a study of human T cells and chemical hapten exposure. For the study at large: Sensitization used 2% DPC on around 2 cm by around 2 cm upper inner arm skin. Per-sample variation in TCR yield stemmed mainly from small pooled library volume differences. Diphenylcyclopropenone was applied weekly to patients' scalps across the roughly 24-week study.

Library construction involved attaching unique molecular identifiers to individual cDNA molecules, which allowed quantitative, reproducible TCR counting. One entry per CDR3 protein, called by TCRdb with MiXCR from the RACE reads. Counted here are approximately 80,000 distinct CDR3 sequences, 12% to 15% occurring once; the ten biggest clones make up approximately 4.5%. Sample time point: pre-sensitization, week 0. The treatment: therapeutic diphenylcyclopropenone sensitization with weekly scalp DPC. V lost 3 bases to trimming and J lost 5 bases, with 11 bases between them. CDR3 size: 14 residues. Per the germline V gene, CDR1 is KGHSH and CDR2 is LQKENI.

The TCR comes from a woman in her fifties or sixties with alopecia areata. Some clones in this sample may be carry-over from other donors' samples. The V and J genes are TRBV18 and TRBJ2-1; D remains ambiguous. The input for sequencing was whole blood, taken in connection with sensitization to the hapten diphenylcyclopropenone (DPC). This chain's CDR3 is CASSPGGNHNEQFF. CDR3 bases: TGTGCCAGCTCACCGGGCGGCAATCACAATGAGCAGTTCTTC.